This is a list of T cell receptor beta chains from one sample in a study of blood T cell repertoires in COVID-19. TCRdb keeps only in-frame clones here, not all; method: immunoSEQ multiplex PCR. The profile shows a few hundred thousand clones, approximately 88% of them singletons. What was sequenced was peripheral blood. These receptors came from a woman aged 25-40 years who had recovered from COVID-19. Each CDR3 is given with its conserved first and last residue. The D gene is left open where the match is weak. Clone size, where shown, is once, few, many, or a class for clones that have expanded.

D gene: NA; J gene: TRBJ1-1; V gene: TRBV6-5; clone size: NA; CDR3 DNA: TGTGCCAGCGCTCAGGGTGAGACTGAAGCTTTCTTT; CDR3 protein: CASAQGETEAFF
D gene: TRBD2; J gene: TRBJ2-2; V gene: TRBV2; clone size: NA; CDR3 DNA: TGTGCCATCATCGCGGGGGAACCGCGAACCGGGGAGCTGTTTTTT; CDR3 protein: CAIIAGEPRTGELFF
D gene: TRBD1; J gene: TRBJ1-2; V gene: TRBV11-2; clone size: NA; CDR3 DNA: TGTGCCAGCAGCTTAGATAGGACAGGCTATGGCTACACCTTC; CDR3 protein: CASSLDRTGYGYTF
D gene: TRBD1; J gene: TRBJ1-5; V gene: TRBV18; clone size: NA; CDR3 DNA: TGTGCCAGCTCACCAACGGGGTGGGGACAGGGCGGTCAGCCCCAGCATTTT; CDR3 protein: CASSPTGWGQGGQPQHF
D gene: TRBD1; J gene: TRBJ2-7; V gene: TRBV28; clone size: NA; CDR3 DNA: TGTGCCAGCAGTTTAGGGGGACAGCAGGCCTACGAGCAGTACTTC; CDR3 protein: CASSLGGQQAYEQYF
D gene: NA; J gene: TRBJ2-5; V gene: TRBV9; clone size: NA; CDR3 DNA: TGTGCCAGCAGCGTAGGAGGAGAGCAAGAGACCCAGTACTTC; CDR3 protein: CASSVGGEQETQYF
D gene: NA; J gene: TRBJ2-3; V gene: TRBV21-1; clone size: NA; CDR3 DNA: TGTGCCAGCAGCAAAGTGGAACAGATCACAGATACGCAGTATTTT; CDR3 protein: CASSKVEQITDTQYF
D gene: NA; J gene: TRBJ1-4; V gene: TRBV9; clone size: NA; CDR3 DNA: TGTGCCAGCAGCCCAAGTGAACAGAGTAATGAAAAACTGTTTTTT; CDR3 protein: CASSPSEQSNEKLFF
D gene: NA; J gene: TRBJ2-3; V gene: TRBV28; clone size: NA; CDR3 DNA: TGTGCCAGCAGTTACAGGCTCACAGATACGCAGTATTTT; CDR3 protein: CASSYRLTDTQYF
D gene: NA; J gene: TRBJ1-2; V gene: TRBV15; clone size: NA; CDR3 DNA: TGTGCCACCAGCAGAGCGGCGGAGTATGGCTACACCTTC; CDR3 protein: CATSRAAEYGYTF
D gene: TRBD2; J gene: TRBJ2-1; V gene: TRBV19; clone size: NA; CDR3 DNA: TGTGCCACCTGGACTAGAGGGAACAATGAGCAGTTCTTC; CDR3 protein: CATWTRGNNEQFF
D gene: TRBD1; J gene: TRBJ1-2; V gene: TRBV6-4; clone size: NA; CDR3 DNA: TGTGCCAGCAGTCAACAATCCGGGACAGGTGGCTACACCTTC; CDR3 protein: CASSQQSGTGGYTF
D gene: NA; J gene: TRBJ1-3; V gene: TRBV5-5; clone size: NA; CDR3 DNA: TGTGCCAGCAGCTTGTACAGCTCTGGAAACACCATATATTTT; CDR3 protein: CASSLYSSGNTIYF
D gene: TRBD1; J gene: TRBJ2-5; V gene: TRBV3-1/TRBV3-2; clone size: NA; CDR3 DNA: TGTGCCAGCAGCCCCGGACAGGGCCAAGAGACCCAGTACTTC; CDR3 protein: CASSPGQGQETQYF
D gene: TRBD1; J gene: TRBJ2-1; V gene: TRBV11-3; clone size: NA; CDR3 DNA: TGTGCCAGCAGCTTTGGGACAGATGAGCAGTTCTTC; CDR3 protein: CASSFGTDEQFF
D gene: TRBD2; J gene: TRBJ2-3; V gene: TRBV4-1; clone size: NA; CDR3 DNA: TGCGCCAGCAGCCAAGATGTCGGGACTAGCGGGGGCACAGATACGCAGTATTTT; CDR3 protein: CASSQDVGTSGGTDTQYF
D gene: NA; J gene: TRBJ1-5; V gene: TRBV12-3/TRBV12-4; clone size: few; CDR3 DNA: TGTGCCAGCAGTTTAGGCTATTATCAGCCCCAGCATTTT; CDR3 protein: CASSLGYYQPQHF
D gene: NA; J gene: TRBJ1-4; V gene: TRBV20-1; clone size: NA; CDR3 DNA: TGCAGTGCTGGTGCTTCTAATGAAAAACTGTTTTTT; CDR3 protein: CSAGASNEKLFF
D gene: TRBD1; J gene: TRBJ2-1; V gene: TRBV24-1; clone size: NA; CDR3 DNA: TGTGCCACCAGTGATCTTCCGGGACAGGGGAATGAGCAGTTCTTC; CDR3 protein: CATSDLPGQGNEQFF
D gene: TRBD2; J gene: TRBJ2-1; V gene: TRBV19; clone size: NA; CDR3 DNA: TGTGCCAGCGGACGCGCCGGGACTAGGTTGAATGAGCAGTTCTTC; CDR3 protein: CASGRAGTRLNEQFF
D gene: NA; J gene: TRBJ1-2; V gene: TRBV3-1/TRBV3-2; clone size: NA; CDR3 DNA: TGTGCCAGCAGCCAAGATCGTTCACAGCACTATGGCTACACCTTC; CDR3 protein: CASSQDRSQHYGYTF
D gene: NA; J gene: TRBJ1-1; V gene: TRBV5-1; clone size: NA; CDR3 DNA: TGCGCCAGCAGCTCGAAAGACAGGTGGTACACTGAAGCTTTCTTT; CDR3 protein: CASSSKDRWYTEAFF
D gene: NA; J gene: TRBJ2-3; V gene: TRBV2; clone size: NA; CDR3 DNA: TGTGCCAGCCGCATTGGGATCCCACTAGGAGATACGCAGTATTTT; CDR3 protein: CASRIGIPLGDTQYF
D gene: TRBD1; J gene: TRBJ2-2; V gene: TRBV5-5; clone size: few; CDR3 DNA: TGTGCCAGCAGCTCCAGGACAGGGTGGGGGACCGGGGAGCTGTTTTTT; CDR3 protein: CASSSRTGWGTGELFF
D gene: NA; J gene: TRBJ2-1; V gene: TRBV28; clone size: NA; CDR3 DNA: TGTGCCAGCAGTTTATGGGCGTTGGGGGGCAATGAGCAGTTCTTC; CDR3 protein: CASSLWALGGNEQFF